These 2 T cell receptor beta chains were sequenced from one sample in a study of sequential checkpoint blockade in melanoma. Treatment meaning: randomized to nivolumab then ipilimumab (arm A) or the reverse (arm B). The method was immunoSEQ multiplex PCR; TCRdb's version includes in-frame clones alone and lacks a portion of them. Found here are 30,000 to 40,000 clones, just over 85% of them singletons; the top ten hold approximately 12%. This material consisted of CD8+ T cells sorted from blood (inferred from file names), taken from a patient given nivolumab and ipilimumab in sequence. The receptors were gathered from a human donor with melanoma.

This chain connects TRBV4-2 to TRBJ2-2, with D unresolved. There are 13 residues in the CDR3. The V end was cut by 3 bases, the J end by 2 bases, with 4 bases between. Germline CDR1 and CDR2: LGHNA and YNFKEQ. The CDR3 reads CASSQRNTGELFF. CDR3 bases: TGTGCCAGCAGCCAGAGAAACACCGGGGAGCTGTTTTTT.

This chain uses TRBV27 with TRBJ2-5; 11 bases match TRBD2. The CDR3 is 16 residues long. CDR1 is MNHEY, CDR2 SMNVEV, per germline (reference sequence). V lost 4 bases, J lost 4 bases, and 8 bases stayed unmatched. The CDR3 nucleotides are TGTGCCAGCAGTTCCGTTTTAGCGGGAGGGCGAGAGACCCAGTACTTC. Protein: CASSSVLAGGRETQYF.